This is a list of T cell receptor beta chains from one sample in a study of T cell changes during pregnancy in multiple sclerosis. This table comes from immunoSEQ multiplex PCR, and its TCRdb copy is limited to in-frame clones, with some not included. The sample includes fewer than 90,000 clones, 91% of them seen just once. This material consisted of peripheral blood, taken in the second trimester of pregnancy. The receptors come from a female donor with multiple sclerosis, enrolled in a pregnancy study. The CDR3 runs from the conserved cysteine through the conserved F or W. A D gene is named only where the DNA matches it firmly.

CDR3 protein: CASKDRAYEQYF
D gene: .
V gene: TRBV19

CDR3 protein: CAWGTEGIHYGYTF
D gene: TRBD1
V gene: TRBV30

CDR3 protein: CASSYRGQGNYGYTF
D gene: TRBD1
V gene: TRBV6-5

CDR3 protein: CASSGIGGTYEQYF
D gene: .
V gene: TRBV30

CDR3 protein: CASSLGQGGSYEQYF
D gene: TRBD1
V gene: TRBV7-2

CDR3 protein: CASSSQGGYEQYF
D gene: .
V gene: TRBV7-9

CDR3 protein: CAWSGVAGAWKLFF
D gene: TRBD2
V gene: TRBV30

CDR3 protein: CASSSTGWDYGYTF
D gene: TRBD1
V gene: TRBV5-1

CDR3 protein: CASSVAPTGLNTEAFF
D gene: TRBD1
V gene: TRBV9

CDR3 protein: CASSLVRGYEQYF
D gene: .
V gene: TRBV5-1

CDR3 protein: CASSRGTGENTEAFF
D gene: TRBD1
V gene: TRBV13

CDR3 protein: CASTTMAGSNTEAFF
D gene: .
V gene: TRBV7-9

CDR3 protein: CASSLLAGNYGDTQYF
D gene: TRBD2
V gene: TRBV7-6

CDR3 protein: CASSLTGGWTDTQYF
D gene: .
V gene: TRBV6-5

CDR3 protein: CASSTPGPNTEAFF
D gene: .
V gene: TRBV7-2

CDR3 protein: CASSLAIRTGDEQYF
D gene: .
V gene: TRBV7-2

CDR3 protein: CAIGRGNYEQYF
D gene: .
V gene: TRBV10-3

CDR3 protein: CAWSVQLNTEAFF
D gene: .
V gene: TRBV30

CDR3 protein: CASSLRLAGVEQYF
D gene: TRBD2
V gene: TRBV13

CDR3 protein: CASSLGARDTQYF
D gene: .
V gene: TRBV7-3

CDR3 protein: CASSPRGETQYF
D gene: .
V gene: TRBV7-2

CDR3 protein: CASSWTGVNQPQHF
D gene: TRBD1
V gene: TRBV7-8

CDR3 protein: CASSLSDRGGEQYF
D gene: TRBD1
V gene: TRBV28

CDR3 protein: CSVPSNTEAFF
D gene: .
V gene: TRBV29-1

CDR3 protein: CASSRVVNSGNTIYF
D gene: .
V gene: TRBV6-6

CDR3 protein: CAISDVAGQNTEAFF
D gene: .
V gene: TRBV10-3

CDR3 protein: CASSQKTGFENIQYF
D gene: .
V gene: TRBV5-4

CDR3 protein: CASSPRTSSTNEKLFF
D gene: .
V gene: TRBV7-9

CDR3 protein: CASSAGTANTGELFF
D gene: TRBD1
V gene: TRBV19

CDR3 protein: CASTPGFHNEQFF
D gene: .
V gene: TRBV7-2

CDR3 protein: CASRDRNPYEQYF
D gene: TRBD1
V gene: TRBV6-1

CDR3 protein: CASSSPGVVGNTIYF
D gene: .
V gene: TRBV18